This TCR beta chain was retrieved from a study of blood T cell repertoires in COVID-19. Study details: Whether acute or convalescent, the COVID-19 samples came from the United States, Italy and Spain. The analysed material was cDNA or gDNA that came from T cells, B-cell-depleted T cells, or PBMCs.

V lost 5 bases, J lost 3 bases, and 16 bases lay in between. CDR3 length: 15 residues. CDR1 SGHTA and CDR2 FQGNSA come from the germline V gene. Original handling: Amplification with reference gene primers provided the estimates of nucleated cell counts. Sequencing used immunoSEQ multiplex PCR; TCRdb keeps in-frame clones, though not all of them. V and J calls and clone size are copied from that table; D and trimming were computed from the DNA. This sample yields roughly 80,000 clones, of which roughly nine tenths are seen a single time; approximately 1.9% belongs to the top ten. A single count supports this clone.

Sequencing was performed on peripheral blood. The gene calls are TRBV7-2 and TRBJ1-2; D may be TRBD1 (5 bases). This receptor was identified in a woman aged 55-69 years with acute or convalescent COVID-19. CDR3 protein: CASSLQGLGHYGYTF. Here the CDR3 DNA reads TGTGCCAGCAGCCTTCAGGGTCTCGGCCACTATGGCTACACCTTC.